Below, 14 T cell receptor beta chains from the same sample are listed, as sequenced in a study of blood T cell repertoires in COVID-19. Here immunoSEQ multiplex PCR was the method, and the copy in TCRdb shows in-frame clones only, minus some. The sample gives 29,000 or so clones, about 87% of which show up once; 12% is in the top ten. Sequencing used peripheral blood. These receptors originate from a human donor in a cohort sampled during active COVID-19. The donor label of this sample is uncertain.

The rearrangement links TRBV28 to TRBJ2-1; D is perhaps TRBD2 (6 bases). Germline CDR1 is MDHEN and CDR2 is SYDVKM. CDR3 size: 15 residues. Between the trimmed V and J ends, which lost 4 bases and 0 bases, there was a span of 10 bases. The CDR3 region has the DNA TGTGCCAGCAGTTCCGGGACTTACTCCTACAATGAGCAGTTCTTC. This encodes CASSSGTYSYNEQFF.

The V gene is TRBV6-6, the J gene TRBJ1-4; D perhaps matches TRBD1 (5 bases). CDR1 MNHNY and CDR2 SVGAGI come from the germline V gene (reference sequence). The CDR3 runs to 14 residues. The V and J ends lost 7 bases and 0 bases respectively, with 9 bases between them. The CDR3 region has the DNA TGTGCCAGCAATGGGGCAGCAACTAATGAAAAACTGTTTTTT. The encoded protein is CASNGAATNEKLFF.

The chain is built from TRBV10-1 and TRBJ2-1, with 7 bases that match TRBD1. V shed 6 bases, J shed 6 bases, and the junction held 14 bases outside the gene matches. The CDR3 consists of 16 residues. The V gene's germline CDR1 is WNHNN and CDR2 SYGVQD (reference sequence). Here the CDR3 DNA reads TGCGCCAGCAGCAACGGGGCGGCAGGGGGAAGCAATGAGCAGTTCTTC. Protein: CASSNGAAGGSNEQFF.

The chain joins TRBV28 to TRBJ2-7; 9 bases map to TRBD2. Looked up from germline, CDR1 is MDHEN and CDR2 is SYDVKM. There are 15 residues in the CDR3. Losses at the gene ends were 3 bases for V and 5 bases for J; bases not matched to a gene: 8. The CDR3 DNA is TGTGCCAGCAGTTTTATGAGCGGGAGGACCGACGAGCAGTACTTC. Protein sequence: CASSFMSGRTDEQYF.

V usage is TRBV28 and J usage is TRBJ2-7; TRBD2 is a possible D gene (5 bases). In germline, CDR1 is MDHEN, CDR2 SYDVKM. There are 13 residues in the CDR3. V lost 3 bases and J 2 bases, leaving 8 bases between the germline ends. For the CDR3, the DNA is TGTGCCAGCAGTTTGCGGGTCACCTACGAGCAGTACTTC. Translated: CASSLRVTYEQYF.

The rearrangement uses TRBV6-6 and TRBJ2-7; maybe TRBD1 (6 bases). The CDR3 has 15 amino acids. V was clipped by 6 bases and J by 3 bases, with 18 bases between them. CDR1 and CDR2 (germline): MNHNY, SVGAGI (reference sequence). CDR3 sequence (DNA): TGTGCCAGCAGACAACAGGGTGGGGTGTTCTACGAGCAGTACTTC. This translates into CASRQQGGVFYEQYF.

The genes are TRBV7-2 and TRBJ2-3; 7 nucleotides agree with TRBD1. Trimming cost V 5 bases and J 0 bases; bases outside gene matches: 8. Germline values: CDR1 SGHTA, CDR2 FQGNSA. This CDR3 spans 16 amino acids. The CDR3 DNA follows: TGTGCCAGCAGCCCCCAACCGGGACAGAGCACAGATACGCAGTATTTT. Translating it yields CASSPQPGQSTDTQYF.

The J gene is TRBJ2-5, the V gene TRBV25-1, with 11 bases fitting TRBD2. The CDR3 is 16 amino acids. Germline CDR1 MGHDK, CDR2 SYGVNS. The trim removed 4 bases at V and 4 bases at J, leaving 8 bases unmatched. This CDR3 reads CASSVGTSGVGETQYF. In nucleotides, the CDR3 is TGTGCCAGCAGTGTGGGGACTAGCGGTGTCGGAGAGACCCAGTACTTC.

The chain recombines TRBV11-2 with TRBJ2-7; TRBD2 matches at 8 bases. The CDR3 is 14 amino acids. Germline CDR1 reads SGHAT; CDR2 reads FQNNGV. After removal of 4 bases from V and 3 bases from J, the junction contained 5 bases not matched to a gene. The DNA of the CDR3 is TGTGCCAGCAGCTCGATAGCGGGATACTACGAGCAGTACTTC. Its protein product is CASSSIAGYYEQYF.

By share of the sample, this clone is large (0.1 to 1%). The gene calls are TRBV7-6 and TRBJ2-7; 9 bases map to TRBD1. The germline V gene encodes CDR1 SGHVS and CDR2 FNYEAQ. This CDR3 has 15 amino acids. J was trimmed by 1 base and V by 2 bases; bases with no gene match: 3. CDR3 in amino acids: CASSLSGQGSYEQYF. In DNA form, the CDR3 reads TGTGCCAGCAGCTTATCCGGACAGGGGTCCTACGAGCAGTACTTC.

This clone was recorded a few times. This sequence joins TRBV27 and TRBJ1-1; weak D call: TRBD1 (5 bases). Deletions cut 7 bases from V and 4 bases from J, with 16 bases between. Germline CDR1 MNHEY, CDR2 SMNVEV (reference sequence). This CDR3 comprises 14 residues. The CDR3 region has the DNA TGTGCCAGCATGCTCTACAGGATGGGCACTGAAGCTTTCTTT. Its translation is CASMLYRMGTEAFF.

The gene calls are TRBV10-3 and TRBJ2-7; D remains ambiguous. Germline values: CDR1 ENHRY, CDR2 SYGVKD. CDR3 length equals 12 residues. Trimming removed 0 bases from V and 2 bases from J, with 2 bases in between. The CDR3 DNA sequence: TGTGCCATCAGTGAGTCCGCCTACGAGCAGTACTTC. It is translated as CAISESAYEQYF.

V and J are TRBV11-2 and TRBJ2-1; TRBD1 might be the D (6 bases). CDR1 is SGHAT and CDR2 is FQNNGV in the germline V gene. The CDR3 totals 14 residues. V shed 3 bases and J shed 1 base, with 7 bases lying between them. CDR3 nucleotides: TGTGCCAGCAGCTTTAGGGGGTCCTACAATGAGCAGTTCTTC. Its protein is CASSFRGSYNEQFF.

V gene TRBV5-1 combines with J gene TRBJ2-5, with a weak D call TRBD2 (5 bases). The V end lost 2 bases, the J end lost 5 bases, and 10 bases lay between the germline ends. The CDR3 contains 13 residues. Looked up from germline, CDR1 is SGHRS and CDR2 is YFSETQ. The CDR3 nucleotides are TGCGCCAGCAGCTTCGGGGTTTCGGAGACCCAGTACTTC. As protein: CASSFGVSETQYF.